This record concerns one T cell receptor beta chain sequence. Its antigen is currently not known. Per-base quality was not reported, and no clone a single base away is much larger than it. The CDR3 runs 15 residues from the cysteine to the phenylalanine. The read is trimmed to its CDR3 DNA, 45 bases read in frame from base 1. Reading the germline V gene gives CDR1 SGHDT and CDR2 YYEEEE. V is reduced by 4 bases and J by 4 bases, leaving a spacing of 16 bases between them. Systemically healthy Caucasian individuals from Russia, 35 to 40 in total and aged about 6 to 95 years, were included as donors. Each donor gave ten milliliters of peripheral blood, collected into EDTA-treated Vacutainer tubes. PBMCs were isolated by Ficoll-Paque density-gradient centrifugation, with at least 7 million obtained per sample. Total RNA was extracted from PBMCs with Trizol reagent, with at least 6 micrograms obtained per sample. The percentages of naive CD45RAhigh/CD27high T cells were determined by flow cytometry on a PBMC aliquot from every donor.

These data originate in a study of blood T cells in healthy people across ages (dated by TCRdb to the mid-2010s). For the wider study: In model experiments, template switching captured roughly one uniquely barcoded TCR beta cDNA molecule for every two T cells. Using deep sequencing normalized with unique cDNA molecular identifiers, the study measured how TCR beta repertoire diversity changes with age. The donors were split into four age groups: young (average about 15 years), middle-aged (roughly 42), aged (about 62) and long-lived (over 75). To avoid experimental bias, donors of different ages were randomly spread across the sequencing lanes. The study analyzed two additional independent replicas of 1 million unique cDNA reads from the same blood draw for two donors, one aged 18 to 29 and one aged 80 or older.

The library was built by means of 5' RACE. The instrument was an Illumina HiSeq 2500. The second PCR ran for roughly 7 to 11 cycles and used a J-beta primer mix along with a sample-barcoded 5' primer. Each TCR beta cDNA molecule received a unique molecular identifier from a template-switch 5' adaptor carrying 12 random nucleotides. Each sample yielded at least 2.5 million CDR3-containing paired-end reads. First-strand cDNA synthesis was performed from all RNA using the Mint cDNA synthesis kit, with priming by a TRBC-specific oligonucleotide. Following uracil-DNA glycosylase treatment, a first 18-cycle PCR with universal primers M1SS and BC2_uni_R was performed on all cDNA. The authors' analysis ran thus. For normalization, 1 million high-quality reads, each with a distinct molecular identifier, were randomly selected from each sample. Reads with shared molecular identifiers were discarded instead of being binned into consensus sequences. CDR3 identification, clonotype clustering and error correction used MiTCR with a Q25 quality threshold and the strictest error-elimination algorithm. Lower-bound total TCR beta diversity was estimated with a nonparametric unseen species model using Euler transformation. TCRdb reprocessing: public reads trimmed at Q25 with fastp, clones called with MiXCR, in-frame beta chains kept. All rows with the same CDR3 protein become a single entry with the most common DNA and genes. TCRdb, rather than the study authors, made the V and J calls. The sample profile shows about 1.4 million distinct CDR3 sequences; approximately 59% of them were found once. 6.5% to 8.5% of the sample rests with the top ten.

Here is what the overall study found, with its caveats: Donor CMV infection status was unknown, potentially confounding age-related changes in expanded clonotypes. Observed TCR beta diversity correlated strongly with the percentage of naive T cells measured by flow cytometry. Since profiling was done on bulk unsorted PBMCs, naive and antigen-experienced compartments could not be conclusively compared. Total diversity estimates from one million sequenced T cells were considered lower bounds and underestimates. Observed TCR beta diversity per million T cells fell roughly linearly with age, and a significant reduction was already apparent by age around 44. Compared with the aged group, more naive CD4+ T cells, fewer expanded clones and increased TCR diversity were shown by the long-lived group, suggesting age selection.

Sequenced input: blood. Recombination linked TRBV5-6 to TRBJ2-3; matching of 6 bases hints at TRBD1 as the D gene. This clonotype was obtained from a man between 18 and 29 years old in good health. The DNA reads TGTGCCAGCAGCCGTTGGGACAACGTCGCAGATACGCAGTATTTT. Its protein reads: CASSRWDNVADTQYF.